Shown below are 18 T cell receptor beta chains from a single sample sequenced in a study of cytomegalovirus exposure and HLA in healthy donors listed by TCRdb under 2017. Libraries came from the immunoSEQ multiplex PCR assay. For the multiplex PCR, a mixture combining 60 forward primers for TCR Vbeta segments and 13 reverse primers for TCR Jbeta segments was used. What TCRdb holds here is the immuneACCESS table cut down to in-frame rearrangements. Part of the clones is not present; checked against another copy, under half of the missing clones reflect an unresolved V gene, and the others are unexplained. For this sample, the table gives around 200,000 clones. More than 0.95% of the sample is in the top ten clones. Sequenced input: PBMCs. These receptors came from a girl aged 2-9 years in good health and CMV-seropositive.

The chain couples TRBV6-1 to TRBJ2-1, with TRBD2 identical over 7 bases. Germline trimming cut 10 bases from V and 3 bases from J; bases unmatched to any gene: 12. CDR1 is MNHNS, CDR2 SASEGT, per germline. CDR3 length: 15 residues. CDR3: CAIIHGGLSYNEQFF. CDR3 DNA: TGTGCCATCATCCACGGGGGGTTAAGCTACAATGAGCAGTTCTTC.

The chain employs TRBV6-1 and TRBJ2-3; the match to TRBD1 covers 8 bases. Trimming took 4 bases from V and 0 from J; bases not matched to a gene: 3. The CDR3 loop spans 15 amino acids. Looked up from germline, CDR1 is MNHNS and CDR2 is SASEGT. CDR3 in amino acids: CASSVRGPSTDTQYF. CDR3 DNA: TGTGCCAGCAGTGTCAGGGGGCCGAGCACAGATACGCAGTATTTT.

The chain combines TRBV5-1 with TRBJ2-7; 11 positions agree with TRBD2. The CDR3 totals 19 residues. CDR1 and CDR2 (germline): SGHRS, YFSETQ. The V gene end was trimmed by 1 base and the J gene end by 0 bases; junction bases not matched to a gene: 12. CDR3: CASSLKGLAGPRGSYEQYF. As DNA, the CDR3 is TGCGCCAGCAGCTTGAAAGGACTAGCGGGCCCAAGGGGCTCCTACGAGCAGTACTTC. The whole variable domain, remainder taken from reference TRBV5-1 and TRBJ2-7, is KAGVTQTPRYLIKTRGQQVTLSCSPISGHRSVSWYQQTPGQGLQFLFEYFSETQRNKGNFPGRFSGRQFSNSRSEMNVSTLELGDSALYLCASSLKGLAGPRGSYEQYFGPGTRLTVT.

This chain connects TRBV7-8 to TRBJ2-7, with a possible D match to TRBD1 (7 bases). Germline V gene sequence: CDR1 SGHVS, CDR2 FQNEAQ. CDR3 length: 14 amino acids. V lost 5 bases to trimming and J lost 3 bases, with 14 bases between them. CDR3 bases: TGTGCCAGCAGCAGGAGGGACAGCGTCTACGAGCAGTACTTC. This translates into CASSRRDSVYEQYF.

This sequence joins TRBV5-1 and TRBJ2-5; 11 bases agree with TRBD2. The V and J ends lost 0 bases and 2 bases, in that order; junction bases with no gene match: 6. Germline loops: CDR1 SGHRS, CDR2 YFSETQ. The CDR3 is 17 amino acids. The CDR3 spells CASSLAGLAGRQETQYF. DNA of the CDR3: TGCGCCAGCAGCTTGGCCGGACTAGCGGGCCGGCAAGAGACCCAGTACTTC.

The chain combines TRBV5-6 with TRBJ2-5; D is unresolved. With the DNA end fitting TRBJ2-7 better, the J assignment may be wrong. Germline V gene data show CDR1 as SGHDT and CDR2 as YYEEEE. The CDR3 runs to 13 residues. CDR3 DNA: TGTGCCAGCAGCTTGGGGTCCGATTACGAGCAGTACTTC. Amino acids: CASSLGSDYEQYF.

The chain uses TRBV5-1 and TRBJ1-6; 7 nucleotides agree with TRBD1. Germline V gene lookup returns CDR1 SGHRS and CDR2 YFSETQ. J lost 7 bases, V lost 4 bases, and 14 bases had no gene match. This CDR3 region has 17 residues. The CDR3 DNA reads as TGCGCCAGCAGCCCGACACCCGGGACAGTGTGGAATTCACCCCTCCACTTT. This codes for CASSPTPGTVWNSPLHF.

This sequence joins TRBV28 and TRBJ1-3, with 8 nucleotides matching TRBD1. Trimming cost V 4 bases and J 6 bases; bases outside gene matches: 14. The CDR3 has 17 amino acids. CDR1 is MDHEN and CDR2 is SYDVKM in the germline V gene. The CDR3 here is CASSSYMGDRRTNTIYF. In nucleotides, the CDR3 is TGTGCCAGCAGTTCTTATATGGGGGACAGGCGGACAAACACCATATATTTT. Together with reference TRBV28 and TRBJ1-3, the CDR3 gives the full variable domain: DVKVTQSSRYLVKRTGEKVFLECVQDMDHENMFWYRQDPGLGLRLIYFSYDVKMKEKGDIPEGYSVSREKKERFSLILESASTNQTSMYLCASSSYMGDRRTNTIYFGEGSWLTVV.

The rearrangement joins TRBV5-8 to TRBJ1-2; D is perhaps TRBD1 (5 bases). CDR1 is SGHTS and CDR2 is YDEGEE in the germline V gene. V shed 3 bases and J shed 4 bases, with 7 bases lying between them. This CDR3 region has 12 residues. DNA for the CDR3: TGTGCCAGCAGCTGGAGGGGCTATGGCTACACCTTC. This translates into CASSWRGYGYTF.

J is TRBJ2-1 and V is TRBV27, with D perhaps TRBD2 (6 bases). There are 14 residues in the CDR3. CDR1 is MNHEY and CDR2 is SMNVEV in the germline V gene (reference sequence). V was shortened by 5 bases and J by 6 bases, with 14 bases between the two germline ends. The CDR3 here is CASSRPGLPNEQFF. DNA of the CDR3: TGTGCCAGCAGTCGCCCGGGACTTCCCAATGAGCAGTTCTTC.

The chain employs TRBV5-1 and TRBJ2-2; 8 positions match TRBD2. The germline V gene has CDR1 SGHRS and CDR2 YFSETQ. This CDR3 region has 17 residues. V lost 0 bases and J lost 6; bases outside the gene matches: 10. CDR3 residues: CASSLGSSGDPAGELFF. The CDR3 nucleotides read TGCGCCAGCAGCTTGGGGAGTAGCGGGGACCCGGCCGGGGAGCTGTTTTTT.

The rearrangement joins TRBV19 to TRBJ2-3; unclear D gene. The CDR3 covers 11 residues. V was clipped by 6 bases and J by 3 bases, with 4 bases between them. Per the germline V gene, CDR1 is LNHDA and CDR2 is SQIVND (reference sequence). This CDR3 reads CASSQTDTQYF. CDR3 DNA: TGTGCCAGTAGCCAGACAGATACGCAGTATTTT.

This chain joins TRBV19 and TRBJ1-4, with D possibly being TRBD1 (5 bases). V dropped 1 base and J dropped 5 bases, with 11 bases sitting between them. CDR3 length equals 15 residues. CDR1 and CDR2 (germline): LNHDA, SQIVND (reference sequence). CDR3 nucleotide sequence: TGTGCCAGTAGTATAGGGGTAGGGGCCAATGAAAAACTGTTTTTT. Its translation: CASSIGVGANEKLFF.

This chain connects TRBV28 to TRBJ2-1; TRBD2 might be the D (7 bases). Germline values: CDR1 MDHEN, CDR2 SYDVKM. V lost 6 bases and J 2 bases, leaving 17 bases between the germline ends. This CDR3 contains 16 residues. The CDR3, as DNA: TGTGCCAGCAGCCTCCAAAGGGGGAGGGCCTACAATGAGCAGTTCTTC. Protein product: CASSLQRGRAYNEQFF.

V gene TRBV10-2 combines with J gene TRBJ2-7; D not certain. V shed 4 bases and J shed 2 bases, with 6 bases lying between them. The CDR3 runs to 12 residues. The germline gives CDR1 WSHSY, CDR2 SAAADI. CDR3 protein: CASSAVPYEQYF. In DNA form, the CDR3 reads TGCGCCAGCAGTGCCGTCCCCTACGAGCAGTACTTC.

This chain connects TRBV5-6 to TRBJ2-2; 7 bases fit TRBD1. There are 15 residues in the CDR3. The germline gives CDR1 SGHDT, CDR2 YYEEEE. V was clipped by 1 base and J by 2 bases; unmatched bases: 2. The CDR3 loop is CASSLRDRNTGELFF. In DNA form, the CDR3 reads TGTGCCAGCAGCTTGAGGGACAGAAACACCGGGGAGCTGTTTTTT.

The chain uses TRBV6-5 and TRBJ2-1; 8 positions match TRBD2. Germline trimming cut 0 bases from V and 5 bases from J; bases unmatched to any gene: 3. The CDR3 sequence is 15 residues long. Looked up from germline, CDR1 is MNHEY and CDR2 is SVGAGI. The CDR3 is CASSYSASGHNEQFF. The CDR3 DNA sequence: TGTGCCAGCAGTTACTCGGCTAGCGGGCACAATGAGCAGTTCTTC.

This chain uses TRBV27 with TRBJ1-1; no definite D call. This CDR3 contains 12 residues. Germline V lookup: CDR1 MNHEY, CDR2 SMNVEV (reference sequence). V dropped 5 bases and J dropped 12 bases, with 16 bases sitting between them. CDR3 sequence: CASSTTRARTFF. The CDR3 DNA is TGTGCCAGCAGTACGACTAGGGCCAGAACTTTCTTT.